Listed below are T cell receptor beta chains from one sample, sequenced in a study of cytomegalovirus exposure and HLA in healthy donors. The assay was immunoSEQ multiplex PCR, and TCRdb's table has in-frame clones only and misses some. This listing includes around 200,000 clones. The specimen sequenced was PBMCs. These receptor sequences come from a girl under 10 years old in good health and CMV-seropositive. CDR3s include the opening cysteine and the closing phenylalanine or tryptophan. D genes are given only for firm matches.

V	length	D	J	DNA	CDR3
TRBV6-5	13	-	TRBJ1-4	TGTGCCAGCAGTCCTCCGGGTAATGAAAAACTGTTTTTT	CASSPPGNEKLFF
TRBV19	15	TRBD2	TRBJ2-7	TGTGCCAGTAGTACCACTAGCGGGAGACCCTACGAGCAGTACTTC	CASSTTSGRPYEQYF
TRBV28	15	TRBD2	TRBJ2-1	TGTGCCAGCAATGCTCAGACTAGCGGGAGAGTTGAGCAGTTCTTC	CASNAQTSGRVEQFF
TRBV14	17	TRBD2	TRBJ2-3	TGTGCCAGCAGCCAAGCTGGCGGGAGGCTCAGCACAGATACGCAGTATTTT	CASSQAGGRLSTDTQYF
TRBV28	15	-	TRBJ2-5	TGTGCCAGCAGTTTTTTTACGGACAGACAAGAGACCCAGTACTTC	CASSFFTDRQETQYF
TRBV6-6	14	TRBD2	TRBJ2-1	TGTGCCAGCAGTCCTCCCGGGACTAAGTATGAGCAGTTCTTC	CASSPPGTKYEQFF
TRBV6-1	20	-	TRBJ1-5	TGTGCCAGCAGTGCCCGCCCCTACAACACCCCGCGGCGGGGCAATCAGCCCCAGCATTTT	CASSARPYNTPRRGNQPQHF
TRBV7-6	16	-	TRBJ2-1	TGTGCCAGCAGCTTAGGACAGTCTCCCTCCTACAATGAGCAGTTCTTC	CASSLGQSPSYNEQFF
TRBV11-2	13	TRBD1	TRBJ2-2	TGTGCCAGCAGCTCCCAGGGGGCCGGGGAGCTGTTTTTT	CASSSQGAGELFF
TRBV20-1	11	-	TRBJ2-1	TGCAGTCCCGAATTAGATCATGAGCAGTTCTTC	CSPELDHEQFF
TRBV27	16	TRBD2	TRBJ2-7	TGTGCCAGCAGTCCCCCCCCGGGCGGGGGGGGTTTCGAGCAGTACTTC	CASSPPPGGGGFEQYF
TRBV10-3	15	-	TRBJ2-1	TGTGCCATCAGTGCCTGGGCAAGCTCCTACAATGAGCAGTTCTTC	CAISAWASSYNEQFF
TRBV5-1	16	TRBD2	TRBJ2-3	TGCGCCAGCAGCCCCCCGGGGGGGCGGAGCACAGATACGCAGTATTTT	CASSPPGGRSTDTQYF
TRBV28	14	TRBD1	TRBJ2-7	TGTGCCAGCAGTTTCCTATTGGGACAGTACGAGCAGTACTTC	CASSFLLGQYEQYF
TRBV6-1	14	TRBD1	TRBJ2-7	TGTGCCGGCTCTCCCGGGACAGGGTACTCCGAGCAGTACTTC	CAGSPGTGYSEQYF
TRBV1	17	-	TRBJ2-7	TGCACCAGCAGCCATCAAAGGGGAGGGTTGGACTCCTACGAGCAGTACTTC	CTSSHQRGGLDSYEQYF
TRBV28	15	TRBD2	TRBJ2-1	TGTGCCAGCAGGGGGAGGGGCGGAACCTACAATGAGCAGTTCTTC	CASRGRGGTYNEQFF
TRBV7-2	15	TRBD1	TRBJ1-2	TGTGCCAGCAGCACCTACCGGGACAGAAACTATGGCTACACCTTC	CASSTYRDRNYGYTF
TRBV19	15	TRBD1	TRBJ1-2	TGTGCCAGTAGCGTCCGGGACAGGAACCTCTATGGCTACACCTTC	CASSVRDRNLYGYTF
TRBV18	14	-	TRBJ1-1	TGTGCCAGCTCACCTCAAGACAGGAACACTGAAGCTTTCTTT	CASSPQDRNTEAFF
TRBV6-4	13	-	TRBJ2-5	TGTGCCAGCAGTGAGACTAGGGAAGAGACCCAGTACTTC	CASSETREETQYF
TRBV2	15	TRBD2	TRBJ2-3	TGTGCCAGCAGGGATGGACTAGTCCCCACAGATACGCAGTATTTT	CASRDGLVPTDTQYF
TRBV2	14	TRBD2	TRBJ2-7	TGTGCCAGCAGAAGGACTAGCGGTTCCTACGAGCAGTACTTC	CASRRTSGSYEQYF
TRBV7-6	16	TRBD1	TRBJ2-3	TGTGCCAGCAGCTTGCAAGACAGGGGGAGCACAGATACGCAGTATTTT	CASSLQDRGSTDTQYF
TRBV5-1	16	-	TRBJ2-1	TGCGCCAGCAGCTTGGCCGGGCGGGCGTCTTACAATGAGCAGTTCTTC	CASSLAGRASYNEQFF
TRBV9	15	-	TRBJ1-3	TGTGCCAGCAGCGCCCCCTCGGGGACTGGAAACACCATATATTTT	CASSAPSGTGNTIYF
TRBV19	15	-	TRBJ2-7	TGTGCCAGTAGTATGAGGTCCGCAAGTTCCTACGAGCAGTACTTC	CASSMRSASSYEQYF
TRBV19	13	-	TRBJ1-1	TGTGCCAGTACATGGCGGGGGGGGACTGAAGCTTTCTTT	CASTWRGGTEAFF
TRBV13	13	TRBD1	TRBJ2-7	TGTGCCAGCAGCTCGGACAGGGGCTACGAGCAGTACTTC	CASSSDRGYEQYF
TRBV5-8	14	TRBD1	TRBJ2-7	TGTGCCAGCAACATTAAGACAGGGCCCTACGAGCAGTACTTC	CASNIKTGPYEQYF
TRBV28	17	TRBD1	TRBJ1-5	TGTGCCAGCAGCCTCTGGGTCGGGACAGGTACTAATCAGCCCCAGCATTTT	CASSLWVGTGTNQPQHF
TRBV27	14	-	TRBJ2-1	TGTGCCAGCAGTGAGGGGGTTGTCGACAATGAGCAGTTCTTC	CASSEGVVDNEQFF
TRBV29-1	15	TRBD1	TRBJ1-5	TGTGGGGGCTGGACAGGGTTCGATAGCAATCAGCCCCAGCATTTT	CGGWTGFDSNQPQHF
TRBV5-1	13	-	TRBJ2-7	TGCGCCAGCAGCTATGACCGGGCCTACGAGCAGTACTTC	CASSYDRAYEQYF
TRBV12-5	13	-	TRBJ2-7	TGTGCTAGTGGTTTGACCGTACTAGGACAGCAGTACTTC	CASGLTVLGQQYF
TRBV12-5	18	-	TRBJ2-7	TGTGCTAGTGGTTTGAGAGGCTCCCCGGCGGGGATCCCCTACGAGCAGTACTTC	CASGLRGSPAGIPYEQYF
TRBV6-4	15	TRBD2	TRBJ2-3	TGTGCCAGCAGTGAAGGTGGGAGGGCCACAGATACGCAGTATTTT	CASSEGGRATDTQYF
TRBV5-4	14	-	TRBJ2-3	TGTGCCAGCAGCTTGACGGGGGACACAGATACGCAGTATTTT	CASSLTGDTDTQYF
TRBV6-1	14	-	TRBJ2-2	TGTGCCAGCACGGGACACGCGAACACCGGGGAGCTGTTTTTT	CASTGHANTGELFF
TRBV27	15	-	TRBJ2-2	TGTGCCAGCAGTTTTGTGGGGCGCCTCACCGGGGAGCTGTTTTTT	CASSFVGRLTGELFF
TRBV4-1	14	TRBD2	TRBJ2-7	TGCGCCAGCAGCCAAGAAGCGGGAGGGTACGAGCAGTACTTC	CASSQEAGGYEQYF
TRBV5-1	13	TRBD2	TRBJ2-7	TGCGCCAGCCGACTAGCGGGGGCCTACGAGCAGTACTTC	CASRLAGAYEQYF
TRBV11-3	15	-	TRBJ2-3	TGTGCCAGCAGCTTAGGCGCAGGGGGCACAGATACGCAGTATTTT	CASSLGAGGTDTQYF
TRBV27	18	TRBD1	TRBJ1-2	TGTGCCAGCAGTTTATTGTTAGTGAGGGGACAGTCCCCCTATGGCTACACCTTC	CASSLLLVRGQSPYGYTF
TRBV5-4	17	-	TRBJ2-2	TGTGCCAGCAGCGCAAAAGGGGGGAGGGCCGAGACCGGGGAGCTGTTTTTT	CASSAKGGRAETGELFF
TRBV28	13	-	TRBJ1-5	TGTGCCACCGGCAGGGATAGCAATCAGCCCCAGCATTTT	CATGRDSNQPQHF
TRBV28	16	TRBD2	TRBJ2-1	TGTGCCAGCAGTTCGAGCGGGAGGGGCTCCTACAATGAGCAGTTCTTC	CASSSSGRGSYNEQFF
TRBV10-1	14	-	TRBJ2-1	TGCGCCAGCAGTGAAATTGGGGCGGACAATGAGCAGTTCTTC	CASSEIGADNEQFF
TRBV28	16	TRBD1	TRBJ1-2	TGTGCCAGCAGTTTACAGATCCCAGGGGGCTACTATGGCTACACCTTC	CASSLQIPGGYYGYTF
TRBV10-3	13	TRBD1	TRBJ1-4	TGTGCCATCAGAGCCCCAGGGGGTGAAAAACTGTTTTTT	CAIRAPGGEKLFF
TRBV2	14	-	TRBJ1-2	TGTGCCAGCAGTGAAGACGGAGGGTTCTATGGCTACACCTTC	CASSEDGGFYGYTF
TRBV28	17	-	TRBJ2-6	TGTGCCAGCAGTCCGTTTGTTGGGGGGTATGGGGCCAACGTCCTGACTTTC	CASSPFVGGYGANVLTF
TRBV20-1	11	-	TRBJ1-1	TGCAGTGCTCGACAGCTAACTGAAGCTTTCTTT	CSARQLTEAFF